Listed below are T cell receptor beta chains from one sample, sequenced in a study of shared clonotypes between healthy human individuals. Data came from immunoSEQ multiplex PCR; TCRdb stores just in-frame clones and leaves some out. Of approximately 1,500,000 clones listed, under 99% were seen once; the top ten hold about 0.4%. The source material was naive CD4+ T cells sorted from blood. These receptors originate from a young man in good health. Each CDR3 is given with its conserved first and last residue. Each record gives: D gene, J gene, V gene, CDR3 protein, CDR3 DNA. D genes are given only for firm matches.

NA	TRBJ2-7	TRBV30	CAWSVLFEQYF	TGTGCCTGGAGTGTACTGTTCGAGCAGTACTTC
NA	TRBJ2-1	TRBV11-2	CASSLVPPTQFF	TGTGCCAGCAGCTTAGTCCCCCCCACCCAGTTCTTC
TRBD2	TRBJ2-1	TRBV9	CARSGRAPHEQFF	TGTGCCAGAAGCGGGAGGGCCCCCCATGAGCAGTTCTTC
NA	TRBJ2-1	TRBV27	CASYGSGSSYNEQFF	TGTGCCAGCTACGGGTCAGGGAGCTCCTACAATGAGCAGTTCTTC
TRBD1	TRBJ2-2	TRBV14	CASSPNHGTGNTGELFF	TGTGCCAGCAGCCCTAACCACGGGACAGGGAACACCGGGGAGCTGTTTTTT
TRBD1	TRBJ1-2	TRBV6-5	CASRPTGNYGYTF	TGTGCCAGCAGGCCGACAGGGAACTATGGCTACACCTTC
NA	TRBJ2-7	TRBV6-5	CASSYSFGETYEQYF	TGTGCCAGCAGTTACTCGTTCGGGGAAACCTACGAGCAGTACTTC
TRBD1	TRBJ2-7	TRBV11-2	CASSLGTGQGNFYEQYF	TGTGCCAGCAGCTTAGGGACCGGACAGGGAAACTTCTACGAGCAGTACTTC
NA	TRBJ1-3	TRBV7-2	CASSLLNGNTIYF	TGTGCCAGCAGCTTACTGAATGGAAACACCATATATTTT
NA	TRBJ1-4	TRBV5-4	CASSLSFGLTNEKLFF	TGTGCCAGCAGCTTGAGCTTTGGGTTAACTAATGAAAAACTGTTTTTT
NA	TRBJ2-5	TRBV25-1	CASSEFGGETQYF	TGTGCCAGCAGTGAATTTGGTGGGGAGACCCAGTACTTC
NA	TRBJ2-1	TRBV25-1	CASSENEQFF	TGTGCCAGCAGTGAAAATGAGCAGTTCTTC
NA	TRBJ2-1	TRBV7-2	CASSLTTASSYNEQFF	TGTGCCAGCAGCTTAACAACAGCTAGCTCCTACAATGAGCAGTTCTTC
NA	TRBJ2-5	TRBV19	CASSRGPGLVGETQYF	TGTGCCAGTAGTAGGGGGCCAGGACTGGTTGGAGAGACCCAGTACTTC
TRBD1	TRBJ2-5	TRBV9	CASSVSTGQGQETQYF	TGTGCCAGCAGCGTAAGCACCGGACAGGGCCAAGAGACCCAGTACTTC